The 16 T cell receptor beta chains listed next were all sequenced from one sample in a study of CD8 T cells in Susac syndrome. The authors reverse transcribed roughly 0.5 to 1 ug RNA with random hexamers. One entry per CDR3 protein results from TCRdb running MiXCR on the immunoSEQ multiplex PCR reads. The top ten hold over 0.09% of the sample, which has 120,000 to 150,000 distinct CDR3 sequences, about 95% seen once. Sequencing was carried out using CD4+ T cells from PBMCs. These receptors all come from a human donor with multiple sclerosis.

V usage is TRBV29-1 and J usage is TRBJ2-4; no firm D call. CDR1 SQVTM and CDR2 ANQGSEA come from the germline V gene. The germline V and J ends were trimmed by 5 bases and 0 bases, with 17 bases remaining between them. The CDR3 has 16 amino acids. DNA of the CDR3: TGCAGCGTTTCAGACCCCTGGAGCCTAGCCAAAAACATTCAGTACTTC. Translation gives CSVSDPWSLAKNIQYF.

The chain links TRBV20-1 to TRBJ1-2; TRBD1 matches 10 bases. The germline gives CDR1 DFQATT, CDR2 SNEGSKA (reference sequence). The CDR3 consists of 15 residues. The ends lost 2 bases at V and 2 bases at J; junction bases unmatched: 5. CDR3 sequence: CSARLPGQGNYGYTF. The CDR3 DNA is TGCAGTGCTAGATTACCGGGACAGGGGAACTATGGCTACACCTTC.

The chain links TRBV7-2 to TRBJ2-3, with 12 bases lining up with TRBD2. Trimming at V came to 8 bases and at J to 1 base, leaving 7 bases not matched to a gene. Germline CDR1 is SGHTA and CDR2 is FQGNSA. This CDR3 region has 16 residues. CDR3 DNA sequence: TGTGCCAGCGGGGCTAGCGGGGGGGCCCGCACAGATACGCAGTATTTT. Translating it yields CASGASGGARTDTQYF.

The V call is TRBV27, the J call TRBJ2-1, with TRBD1 matching over 9 bases. CDR3 length: 15 amino acids. Per germline, CDR1 MNHEY and CDR2 SMNVEV (reference sequence). The V gene end was trimmed by 6 bases and the J gene end by 2 bases; junction bases not matched to a gene: 5. The CDR3 loop is CASSTGTGPYNEQFF. CDR3 bases: TGTGCCAGCAGCACCGGGACAGGGCCCTACAATGAGCAGTTCTTC.

In its sample, this clonotype was seen once. The chain employs TRBV6-1 and TRBJ2-5; D unresolved. This CDR3 has 14 amino acids. In germline, CDR1 is MNHNS, CDR2 SASEGT. Trimming removed 3 bases from V and 1 base from J, with 9 bases in between. CDR3 residues: CASSEGRAQETQYF. The DNA for the CDR3 is TGTGCCAGCAGTGAGGGTAGGGCCCAAGAGACCCAGTACTTC.

This chain connects TRBV2 to TRBJ1-2; 10 bases map to TRBD1. Unmatched junction bases numbered 6, after V lost 7 bases and J lost 4 bases. The germline V gene encodes CDR1 SNHLY and CDR2 FYNNEI. This CDR3 spans 14 amino acids. CDR3 region: CASTRTGGTYGYTF. The DNA of the CDR3 is TGTGCCAGCACGCGGACAGGGGGAACCTATGGCTACACCTTC.

This clonotype was observed once. The J gene is TRBJ2-7, the V gene TRBV7-2; 7 bases fit TRBD1. V shed 3 bases and J 3 bases; nucleotides not matched to a gene: 2. Germline V gene data show CDR1 as SGHTA and CDR2 as FQGNSA. This CDR3 has 13 residues. This chain's CDR3 is CASSFPGGYEQYF. The CDR3 nucleotides read TGTGCCAGCAGCTTCCCAGGGGGCTACGAGCAGTACTTC.

The chain recombines TRBV28 with TRBJ2-7, with D possibly matching TRBD1 (6 bases). Germline CDR1 is MDHEN and CDR2 is SYDVKM. V shed 5 bases and J shed 0 bases, with 14 bases lying between them. This CDR3 spans 15 amino acids. This CDR3 reads CASSTTGPNSYEQYF. CDR3 in DNA: TGTGCCAGCAGTACGACAGGCCCAAACTCCTACGAGCAGTACTTC.

This chain links TRBV7-2 with TRBJ2-7; TRBD2 matches at 12 bases. J was trimmed by 3 bases and V by 6 bases; bases with no gene match: 12. The CDR3 sequence is 17 residues long. From germline, CDR1 is SGHTA and CDR2 FQGNSA. The CDR3 is CASRYRAVTSGSYEQYF. For the CDR3, the DNA is TGTGCCAGCAGATACCGGGCGGTGACTAGCGGGAGCTACGAGCAGTACTTC.

V is TRBV27 and J is TRBJ1-5; 10 nucleotides align to TRBD1. V was clipped by 5 bases and J by 6 bases; unmatched bases: 4. The CDR3 loop spans 14 amino acids. In germline, CDR1 is MNHEY, CDR2 SMNVEV (reference sequence). The CDR3 sequence: CASSPGQGGQPQHF. In DNA form, the CDR3 reads TGTGCCAGCAGTCCAGGACAGGGGGGTCAGCCCCAGCATTTT.

The chain links TRBV7-2 to TRBJ2-5; D is undetermined. Germline lookup yields CDR1 SGHTA and CDR2 FQGNSA. With 0 bases removed from V and 5 bases from J, the gap between germline ends came to 13 bases. The CDR3 totals 15 residues. As DNA, the CDR3 is TGTGCCAGCAGCTTAGCGGGCCCCGGCAGGGAGACCCAGTACTTC. Residues: CASSLAGPGRETQYF.

This sequence joins TRBV4-1 and TRBJ1-1, with 10 bases matching TRBD1. Germline CDR1 is MGHRA and CDR2 is YSYEKL. There are 15 residues in the CDR3. The trim removed 0 bases at V and 3 bases at J, leaving 1 base unmatched. The CDR3 loop reads CASSQDGQGDTEAFF. CDR3 in DNA: TGCGCCAGCAGCCAAGACGGACAGGGGGACACTGAAGCTTTCTTT.

In this sample, this clonotype turned up once. The gene calls are TRBV20-1 and TRBJ2-3; perhaps TRBD2 as D (9 bases). Germline CDR1 reads DFQATT; CDR2 reads SNEGSKA (reference sequence). V was clipped by 6 bases and J by 4 bases, with 20 bases between them. The CDR3 contains 15 residues. CDR3 nucleotides: TGCAGTGCCCAGGGGGCGGGGGGGCCGGCAGATACGCAGTATTTT. Its protein product is CSAQGAGGPADTQYF.

The chain joins TRBV28 to TRBJ2-5, with 9 bases aligning to TRBD2. With V trimmed by 0 bases and J by 3 bases, 5 bases remained unmatched. This CDR3 is 16 amino acids long. Germline loops: CDR1 MDHEN, CDR2 SYDVKM. CDR3 DNA: TGTGCCAGCAGTTTATGGGGTAGCGGGAGCAAAGAGACCCAGTACTTC. It codes for CASSLWGSGSKETQYF.

This sequence joins TRBV6-2 or TRBV6-3 and TRBJ2-7; 8 bases agree with TRBD1. The V gene's germline CDR1 is MNHEY and CDR2 SVGEGT. The CDR3 length is 14 residues. J was trimmed by 12 bases and V by 7 bases; bases with no gene match: 17. The CDR3 reads CASKNGQGTSERYF. The CDR3 bases are TGTGCCAGCAAAAACGGACAGGGAACGTCAGAACGGTACTTC.

Here the CDR3 DNA reads TGTGCCAGCAGCCAGATACGGGACATTAACACCGGGGAGCTGTTTTTT. This codes for CASSQIRDINTGELFF. The chain employs TRBV28 and TRBJ2-2; possibly TRBD1 for D (6 bases). The germline V gene encodes CDR1 MDHEN and CDR2 SYDVKM. The CDR3 consists of 16 residues. The V gene lost 6 bases and the J gene lost 2 bases, with 16 bases spanning the gap.